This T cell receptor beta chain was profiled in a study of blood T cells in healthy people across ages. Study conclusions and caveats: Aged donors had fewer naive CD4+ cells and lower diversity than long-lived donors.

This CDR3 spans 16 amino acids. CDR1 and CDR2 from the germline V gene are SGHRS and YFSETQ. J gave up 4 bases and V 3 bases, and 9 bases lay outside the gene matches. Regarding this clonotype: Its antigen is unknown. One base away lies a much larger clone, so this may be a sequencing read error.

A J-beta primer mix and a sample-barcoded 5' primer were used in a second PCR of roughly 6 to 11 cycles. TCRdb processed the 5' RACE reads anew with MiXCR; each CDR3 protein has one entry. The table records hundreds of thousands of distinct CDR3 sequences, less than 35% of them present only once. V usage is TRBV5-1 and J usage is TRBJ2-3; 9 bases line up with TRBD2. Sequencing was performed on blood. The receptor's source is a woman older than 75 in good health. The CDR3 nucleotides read TGCGCCAGCAGCTCGGCGCGGGGGGGGCCTGCAGATACGCAGTATTTT. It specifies CASSSARGGPADTQYF.